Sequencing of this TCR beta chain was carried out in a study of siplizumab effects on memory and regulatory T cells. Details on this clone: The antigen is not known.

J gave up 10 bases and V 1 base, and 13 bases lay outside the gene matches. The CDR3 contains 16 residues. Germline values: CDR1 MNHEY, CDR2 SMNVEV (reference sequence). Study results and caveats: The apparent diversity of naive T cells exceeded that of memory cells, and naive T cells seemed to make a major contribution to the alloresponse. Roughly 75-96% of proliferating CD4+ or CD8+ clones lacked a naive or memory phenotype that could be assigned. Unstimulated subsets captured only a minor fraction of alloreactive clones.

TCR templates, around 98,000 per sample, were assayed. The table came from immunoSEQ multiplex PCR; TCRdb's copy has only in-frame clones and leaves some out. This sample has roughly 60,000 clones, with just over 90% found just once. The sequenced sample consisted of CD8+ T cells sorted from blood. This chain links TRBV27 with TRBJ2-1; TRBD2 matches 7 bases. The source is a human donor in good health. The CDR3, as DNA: TGTGCCAGCAGTTTATGGGGTGAGGCCCCACTAGCGGAGCAGTTCTTC. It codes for CASSLWGEAPLAEQFF.